These 15 T cell receptor beta chains share one sample of origin, sequenced in a study of blood T cell repertoires in COVID-19. Only in-frame clones appear in the TCRdb table, and some are missing; sequencing was by immunoSEQ multiplex PCR. The table includes roughly 160,000 clones, 86% detected once. The sample was peripheral blood. These receptors were obtained from a man in his forties or fifties with active or convalescent COVID-19.

The V call is TRBV25-1, the J call TRBJ2-2; 7 bases map to TRBD2. V was clipped by 1 base and J by 5 bases; unmatched bases: 10. Germline V gene lookup returns CDR1 MGHDK and CDR2 SYGVNS. This CDR3 has 17 amino acids. Here the CDR3 reads CASSESWGGSGTGELFF. The CDR3 nucleotides read TGTGCCAGCAGTGAATCATGGGGCGGGAGTGGGACCGGGGAGCTGTTTTTT.

The chain joins TRBV24-1 to TRBJ1-1, with a possible D match to TRBD1 (5 bases). The CDR3 has 15 amino acids. Germline loops: CDR1 KGHDR, CDR2 SFDVKD. Trimming removed 2 bases at V and 4 bases at J, with 13 bases between. The CDR3 sequence is CATSDSTGFGTEAFF. CDR3 nucleotides: TGTGCCACCAGTGATTCCACAGGTTTCGGCACTGAAGCTTTCTTT.

The rearrangement uses TRBV3-1 (or the pseudogene TRBV3-2) and TRBJ1-2, with 7 positions matching TRBD1. The CDR3 has 15 amino acids. Trimming at V came to 7 bases and at J to 1 base, leaving 9 bases not matched to a gene. The germline V gene encodes CDR1 LGHDT and CDR2 YNNKEL (reference sequence). CDR3 in DNA: TGTGCCAGCACCAGCCAGCCAGGGGGTAACTATGGCTACACCTTC. Its protein product is CASTSQPGGNYGYTF.

The chain employs TRBV7-2 and TRBJ1-2; D is ambiguous. V was clipped by 1 base and J by 2 bases, with 11 bases between them. Germline CDR1 and CDR2: SGHTA and FQGNSA. This CDR3 has 15 amino acids. The CDR3 loop is CASSLDRLTNYGYTF. CDR3 DNA sequence: TGTGCCAGCAGCTTAGATAGACTTACGAACTATGGCTACACCTTC.

The chain joins TRBV4-2 to TRBJ2-5; 8 bases fit TRBD2. The CDR3 contains 16 residues. With V trimmed by 6 bases and J by 4 bases, 13 bases remained unmatched. In germline, CDR1 is LGHNA, CDR2 YNFKEQ. This CDR3 reads CASSSAGGGQRETQYF. DNA of the CDR3: TGTGCCAGCAGTTCCGCGGGGGGCGGGCAACGAGAGACCCAGTACTTC.

This chain links TRBV11-2 with TRBJ1-5, with 9 nucleotides matching TRBD1. This CDR3 has 15 residues. Unmatched junction bases numbered 9, after V lost 5 bases and J lost 7 bases. Looked up from germline, CDR1 is SGHAT and CDR2 is FQNNGV. In DNA, the CDR3 is TGTGCCAGCAGCATTCGACAGGGGGTAACCCAGCCCCAGCATTTT. Its translation is CASSIRQGVTQPQHF.

This chain uses TRBV25-1 with TRBJ1-3; a possible D gene is TRBD1 (5 bases). V lost 5 bases and J lost 0, with 14 bases in between. From germline, CDR1 is MGHDK and CDR2 SYGVNS. CDR3 size: 16 residues. CDR3 loop: CASSPGGATSGNTIYF. CDR3 nucleotides: TGTGCCAGCAGTCCCGGGGGAGCCACCTCTGGAAACACCATATATTTT.

The V gene is TRBV19, the J gene TRBJ2-4; possibly TRBD1 for D (6 bases). Germline CDR1 is LNHDA and CDR2 is SQIVND (reference sequence). Trimming removed 2 bases from V and 0 bases from J, with 11 bases in between. This CDR3 comprises 16 residues. The CDR3 region is CASSIQDSIAKNIQYF. The CDR3 region has the DNA TGTGCCAGTAGTATACAGGACAGCATAGCCAAAAACATTCAGTACTTC. Based on the CDR3 plus reference TRBV19 and TRBJ2-4, the full variable domain is DGGITQSPKYLFRKEGQNVTLSCEQNLNHDAMYWYRQDPGQGLRLIYYSQIVNDFQKGDIAEGYSVSREKKESFPLTVTSAQKNPTAFYLCASSIQDSIAKNIQYFGAGTRLSVL.

The genes are TRBV12-3 or TRBV12-4 and TRBJ1-5, with 7 bases that match TRBD1. This CDR3 has 13 residues. J was trimmed by 6 bases and V by 6 bases; bases with no gene match: 5. The CDR3 loop reads CASRGQRGQPQHF. As DNA, the CDR3 is TGTGCCAGCAGGGGACAGAGGGGTCAGCCCCAGCATTTT.

The CDR3 sequence: CATSDRTGGGYTF. DNA for the CDR3: TGTGCCACCAGTGATAGGACAGGGGGCGGCTACACCTTC. The V gene is TRBV24-1, the J gene TRBJ1-2; TRBD1 matches at 11 bases. With V trimmed by 3 bases and J by 8 bases, 1 base remained unmatched. Germline CDR1 is KGHDR and CDR2 is SFDVKD. This CDR3 comprises 13 residues.

The chain recombines TRBV9 with TRBJ2-3; 9 nucleotides line up with TRBD2. This CDR3 region has 17 residues. Trimming removed 0 bases from V and 1 base from J; junction bases left unmatched: 6. Germline CDR1 and CDR2: SGDLS and YYNGEE. CDR3: CASSVEVGLAGTDTQYF. The DNA for the CDR3 is TGTGCCAGCAGCGTAGAGGTGGGACTAGCAGGCACAGATACGCAGTATTTT.

CDR3 nucleotide sequence: TGTGCCTGGATTACCGGACAGGGGTATTCACTGTGTAGCAATCAGCCCCAGCATTTT. Translation: CAWITGQGYSLCSNQPQHF. The chain joins TRBV30 to TRBJ1-5, with 9 bases identical to TRBD1. Per the germline V gene, CDR1 is GTSNPN and CDR2 is SVGIG (reference sequence). V shed 4 bases and J 0 bases; nucleotides not matched to a gene: 16. The CDR3 is 19 residues long.

The chain recombines TRBV3-1 (or the pseudogene TRBV3-2) with TRBJ1-1, with a tentative D call TRBD1 (6 bases). CDR3 length: 20 amino acids. Trimming removed 5 bases from V and 7 bases from J, with 35 bases in between. Per germline, CDR1 LGHDT and CDR2 YNNKEL (reference sequence). This CDR3 is CASSAWTDPDRPTRWNEAFF. DNA for the CDR3: TGTGCCAGCAGCGCCTGGACAGACCCCGACAGGCCAACGCGTTGGAATGAAGCTTTCTTT.

The CDR3 sequence: CASSPTGYEAFF. The DNA of the CDR3 is TGTGCCAGCAGCCCTACAGGGTATGAAGCTTTCTTT. The rearrangement uses TRBV14 and TRBJ1-1; the D gene is possibly TRBD1 (6 bases). The CDR3 is 12 amino acids. The V end was cut by 4 bases, the J end by 7 bases, with 10 bases between. Looked up from germline, CDR1 is SGHDN and CDR2 is FVKESK. Full variable domain (missing parts from reference TRBV14 and TRBJ1-1): EAGVTQFPSHSVIEKGQTVTLRCDPISGHDNLYWYRRVMGKEIKFLLHFVKESKQDESGMPNNRFLAERTGGTYSTLKVQPAELEDSGVYFCASSPTGYEAFFGQGTRLTVV.

Here the CDR3 DNA reads TGTGCCAGCAGGGGACAGGGTTTCTACGAGCAGTACTTC. Encoded protein: CASRGQGFYEQYF. The genes are TRBV6-5 and TRBJ2-7, with TRBD1 matching over 9 bases. The CDR3 loop spans 13 amino acids. Per germline, CDR1 MNHEY and CDR2 SVGAGI. V shed 6 bases and J 3 bases; nucleotides not matched to a gene: 3.